This TCR beta chain was profiled in a study of blood T cell repertoires in COVID-19. Turning to the study itself: Collection of acute and convalescent COVID-19 samples took place in the United States, Italy and Spain.

Authors' data handling: Cell counts per sample came from amplifying reference gene primers. Here immunoSEQ multiplex PCR was the method, and the copy in TCRdb shows in-frame clones only, minus some. That table supplies the V and J calls and clone size; D and trimming were determined from the DNA. The profile covers about 180,000 clones, with around 80% appearing a single time and 10% to 15% taken by the ten largest. Seattle patient enrollment occurred during active infection, with longitudinal follow-up thereafter. This CDR3 has 12 residues. V gave up 10 bases and J gave up 4 bases, with 13 bases separating them. Germline-derived CDR1 and CDR2 are MNHEY and SVGAGI.

Sequencing was carried out using peripheral blood. V gene TRBV6-5 combines with J gene TRBJ2-5; D uncertain. The receptor was isolated from a woman older than 75 with COVID-19, enrolled during active disease. As DNA, the CDR3 is TGTGCCACCAAGGATCAGCGAGAGACCCAGTACTTC. Residues: CATKDQRETQYF.